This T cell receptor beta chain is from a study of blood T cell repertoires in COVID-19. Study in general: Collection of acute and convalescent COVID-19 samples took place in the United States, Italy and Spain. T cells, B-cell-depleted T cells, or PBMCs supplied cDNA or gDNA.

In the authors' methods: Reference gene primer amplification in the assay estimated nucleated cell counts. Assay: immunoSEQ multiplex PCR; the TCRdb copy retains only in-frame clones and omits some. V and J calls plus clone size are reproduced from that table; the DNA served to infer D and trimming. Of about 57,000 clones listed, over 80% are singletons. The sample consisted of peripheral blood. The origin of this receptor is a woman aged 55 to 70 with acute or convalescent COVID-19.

The CDR3 loop is CASSPDRGPGEQYF. CDR3 in DNA: TGCGCCAGCAGCCCGGACAGGGGGCCTGGCGAGCAGTACTTC. This chain joins TRBV5-1 and TRBJ2-7; 11 nucleotides align to TRBD1. The germline V gene encodes CDR1 SGHRS and CDR2 YFSETQ. The trim removed 4 bases at V and 6 bases at J, leaving 6 bases unmatched. The CDR3 is made up of 14 amino acids.